The 9 T cell receptor beta chains in this list originate from one sample, sequenced in a study of cytomegalovirus exposure and HLA in healthy donors. PCR involved 60 Vbeta and 13 Jbeta primers. Method: immunoSEQ multiplex PCR; TCRdb's copy keeps in-frame clones and lacks some. The profile shows about 140,000 clones, almost 85% of them singletons. Sequenced input: PBMCs. Source of these receptors: a middle-aged woman in good health and CMV-seronegative.

The gene calls are TRBV7-9 and TRBJ2-5; 10 bases line up with TRBD2. The CDR3 length is 17 residues. The germline V gene has CDR1 SEHNR and CDR2 FQNEAQ (reference sequence). Trimming removed 5 bases from V and 9 bases from J; junction bases left unmatched: 18. CDR3 region: CASSRSGRAAGSGAQYF. The CDR3 DNA is TGTGCCAGCAGCCGCAGCGGGAGGGCCGCGGGCTCCGGGGCCCAGTACTTC. The full variable domain, rest sourced from reference TRBV7-9 and TRBJ2-5, is DTGVSQNPRHKITKRGQNVTFRCDPISEHNRLYWYRQTLGQGPEFLTYFQNEAQLEKSRLLSDRFSAERPKGSFSTLEIQRTEQGDSAMYLCASSRSGRAAGSGAQYFGPGTRLLVL.

This clone was detected a few times. The genes are TRBV4-2 and TRBJ1-4, with no clear D. V was clipped by 4 bases and J by 2 bases, with 11 bases between them. This CDR3 region has 15 residues. Germline V lookup: CDR1 LGHNA, CDR2 YNFKEQ. CDR3 amino acids: CASSPPPGTNEKLFF. CDR3 DNA sequence: TGTGCCAGCAGCCCTCCCCCGGGGACTAATGAAAAACTGTTTTTT.

J is TRBJ2-1 and V is TRBV18, with 11 bases lining up with TRBD2. The CDR3 length is 15 residues. J was trimmed by 8 bases and V by 3 bases; bases with no gene match: 6. Per germline, CDR1 KGHSH and CDR2 LQKENI. This CDR3 reads CASSPASGRMDEQFF. The CDR3 DNA sequence: TGTGCCAGCTCACCGGCTAGCGGGAGGATGGATGAGCAGTTCTTC.

The chain is built from TRBV6-1 and TRBJ2-3; 10 nucleotides agree with TRBD1. V shed 5 bases and J 3 bases; nucleotides not matched to a gene: 5. This CDR3 region has 15 residues. In germline, CDR1 is MNHNS, CDR2 SASEGT. Written as DNA, the CDR3 is TGTGCCAGCAGTACCGGGGACAGGGGAACAGATACGCAGTATTTT. As protein: CASSTGDRGTDTQYF.

V usage is TRBV11-2 and J usage is TRBJ2-7; the match to TRBD1 covers 7 bases. The CDR3 has 15 amino acids. Germline CDR1 and CDR2: SGHAT and FQNNGV. The ends lost 6 bases at V and 0 bases at J; junction bases unmatched: 8. The CDR3 protein is CASSTRDRSSYEQYF. DNA for the CDR3: TGTGCCAGCAGTACCCGGGACAGAAGCTCCTACGAGCAGTACTTC.

The chain has TRBV5-1 and TRBJ1-6; D uncertain. Deletions cut 4 bases from V and 0 bases from J, with 8 bases between. The germline V gene has CDR1 SGHRS and CDR2 YFSETQ. This CDR3 is 15 amino acids long. CDR3 protein: CASSPAGSYNSPLHF. The CDR3 coding sequence is TGCGCCAGCAGCCCCGCGGGCTCCTATAATTCACCCCTCCACTTT.

The chain joins TRBV2 to TRBJ2-1; 7 positions agree with TRBD1. V shed 2 bases, J shed 3 bases, and the junction held 4 bases outside the gene matches. Germline CDR1 reads SNHLY; CDR2 reads FYNNEI. This CDR3 contains 15 residues. The CDR3, as DNA: TGTGCCAGCAGTGAAAGGGGACAGATCTACAATGAGCAGTTCTTC. It yields the protein CASSERGQIYNEQFF.

This sequence joins TRBV27 and TRBJ2-7; 16 bases align to TRBD2. J lost 6 bases, V lost 8 bases, and 7 bases had no gene match. This CDR3 contains 15 residues. CDR1 and CDR2 from the germline V gene are MNHEY and SMNVEV (reference sequence). The CDR3 DNA reads TGTGCCAGCCTAGGGACTAGCGGGAGGGCCCTCGAGCAGTACTTC. This translates into CASLGTSGRALEQYF.

This clone was seen a handful of times. The chain has TRBV27 and TRBJ1-5; possible D gene TRBD1, 5 bases. Germline loops: CDR1 MNHEY, CDR2 SMNVEV (reference sequence). V was clipped by 3 bases and J by 5 bases, with 8 bases between them. CDR3 size: 13 residues. CDR3 bases: TGTGCCAGCAGTTTGGGGGGGTATCAGCCCCAGCATTTT. Protein sequence: CASSLGGYQPQHF.